This T cell receptor (beta chain) came from a study of PD-L1 blockade in urothelial cancer. Study-level background: Patients' atezolizumab regimen, 1,200 mg intravenously every 3 weeks, began at some point between 2013 and 2015. It was at 3 weeks (second dose) and 6 weeks after treatment start that blood was analyzed.

Note on this clone: What it binds is not known.

Study results and caveats: Durable benefit was linked to greater 3-week expansion of tumor-associated blood clones.

This sample's time point: pretreatment peripheral blood. Trimming stripped 3 bases from V and 2 bases from J, with 11 bases between. Germline CDR1 LNHNV, CDR2 YYDKDF (reference sequence). The CDR3 is 15 residues long. Synthetic TCR analog templates were spiked into all PCRs individually. TCRdb's copy holds only in-frame clones and misses some; the assay was immunoSEQ multiplex PCR. The profile shows approximately 50,000 clones, roughly 86% of them singletons. Here the sequenced sample was PBMCs, taken around atezolizumab (anti-PD-L1) treatment. The sequence was collected from a man in his sixties with urothelial cancer. The V call is TRBV15, the J call TRBJ2-4; possible D gene TRBD2, 6 bases. Here the CDR3 reads CATSREGHPKNIQYF. As DNA, the CDR3 is TGTGCCACCAGCAGGGAGGGGCATCCCAAAAACATTCAGTACTTC.